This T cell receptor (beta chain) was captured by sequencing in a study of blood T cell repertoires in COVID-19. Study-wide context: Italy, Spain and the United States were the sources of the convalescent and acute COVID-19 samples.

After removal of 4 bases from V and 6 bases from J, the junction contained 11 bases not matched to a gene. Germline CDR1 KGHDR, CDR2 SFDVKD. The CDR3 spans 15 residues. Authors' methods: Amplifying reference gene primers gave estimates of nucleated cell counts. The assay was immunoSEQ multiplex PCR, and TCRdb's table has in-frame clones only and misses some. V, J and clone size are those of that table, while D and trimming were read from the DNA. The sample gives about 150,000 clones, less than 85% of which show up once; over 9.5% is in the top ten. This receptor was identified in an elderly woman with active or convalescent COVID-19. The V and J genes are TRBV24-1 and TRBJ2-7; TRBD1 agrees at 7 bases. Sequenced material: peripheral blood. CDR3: CATSDPRTGLSEQYF. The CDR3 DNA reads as TGTGCCACCAGTGACCCTCGGACAGGTTTGTCCGAGCAGTACTTC.